A single T cell receptor (beta chain) is shown here with its context. Its specificity is unknown. This sample was included in a study of radiation and T cells in renal cell carcinoma. Study-wide results and caveats: Baseline intratumoral clonotype presence is unknown without pretreatment biopsies.

CDR1 SGHRS and CDR2 YFSETQ come from the germline V gene. V lost 4 bases and J lost 5; bases outside the gene matches: 5. The CDR3 spans 13 residues. Time point noted: blood 2 weeks post-SBRT. The treatment was: 15 Gy SBRT to primary tumor, nephrectomy 4 weeks later. Data came from immunoSEQ multiplex PCR; TCRdb stores just in-frame clones and leaves some out. In the table there are 120,000 or so clones, about 81% of which are singletons. The clonotype was recovered from a woman aged 55-69 years with renal cell carcinoma. The chain recombines TRBV5-1 with TRBJ2-5; 7 bases match TRBD1. The sequencing here drew on blood, taken from a patient whose treatment included radiotherapy and nephrectomy. CDR3 DNA sequence: TGCGCCAGCAGCATAGACAGGGCCGAGACCCAGTACTTC. Amino acids: CASSIDRAETQYF.